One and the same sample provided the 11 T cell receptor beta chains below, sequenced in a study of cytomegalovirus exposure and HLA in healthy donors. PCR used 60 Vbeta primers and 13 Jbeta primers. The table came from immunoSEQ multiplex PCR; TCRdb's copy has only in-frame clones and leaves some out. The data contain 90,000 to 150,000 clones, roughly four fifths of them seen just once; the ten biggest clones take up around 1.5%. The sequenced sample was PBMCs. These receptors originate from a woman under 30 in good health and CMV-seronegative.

The CDR3 spells CATQGNLDYGYTF. The CDR3, as DNA: TGTGCCACCCAGGGGAATTTGGACTATGGCTACACCTTC. The J gene is TRBJ1-2, the V gene TRBV6-6; TRBD1 is a possible D gene (6 bases). There are 13 residues in the CDR3. Trimming left V 10 bases short and J 3 bases short, with 15 bases between. Germline values: CDR1 MNHNY, CDR2 SVGAGI (reference sequence).

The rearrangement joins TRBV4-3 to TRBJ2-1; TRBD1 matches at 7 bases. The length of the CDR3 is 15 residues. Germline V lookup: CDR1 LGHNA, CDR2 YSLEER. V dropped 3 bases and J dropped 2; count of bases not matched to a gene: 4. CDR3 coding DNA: TGCGCCAGCAGCCAGACAGGGTTGGCCTACAATGAGCAGTTCTTC. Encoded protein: CASSQTGLAYNEQFF.

Written as DNA, the CDR3 is TGTGCCAGCAGCTTAAGGGCCTTAGCGGGCCACGAGCAGTTCTTC. Its translation is CASSLRALAGHEQFF. V is TRBV13 and J is TRBJ2-1, with 7 bases matching TRBD2. Germline V CDR1 and CDR2: PRHDT, FYEKMQ (reference sequence). This CDR3 is 15 amino acids long. The junction had 11 bases not matched to a gene; V was cut back by 2 bases and J by 10 bases.

CDR3 nucleotide sequence: TGCGCCAGCAGCTTGGGGGCCGGCACCGGGGAGCTGTTTTTT. This gives the protein CASSLGAGTGELFF. The J gene is TRBJ2-2, the V gene TRBV5-1; no clear D. The CDR3 covers 14 residues. Germline V gene sequence: CDR1 SGHRS, CDR2 YFSETQ. V was clipped by 0 bases and J by 4 bases, with 7 bases between them.

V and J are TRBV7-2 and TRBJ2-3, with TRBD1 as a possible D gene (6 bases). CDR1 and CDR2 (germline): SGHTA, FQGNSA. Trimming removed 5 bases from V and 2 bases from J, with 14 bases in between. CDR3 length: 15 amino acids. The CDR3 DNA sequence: TGTGCCAGCAGCCCGTCAGGGGTCTTCACAGATACGCAGTATTTT. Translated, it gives CASSPSGVFTDTQYF. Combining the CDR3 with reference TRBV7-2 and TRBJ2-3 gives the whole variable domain GAGVSQSPSNKVTEKGKDVELRCDPISGHTALYWYRQSLGQGLEFLIYFQGNSAPDKSGLPSDRFSAERTGGSVSTLTIQRTQQEDSAVYLCASSPSGVFTDTQYFGPGTRLTVL.

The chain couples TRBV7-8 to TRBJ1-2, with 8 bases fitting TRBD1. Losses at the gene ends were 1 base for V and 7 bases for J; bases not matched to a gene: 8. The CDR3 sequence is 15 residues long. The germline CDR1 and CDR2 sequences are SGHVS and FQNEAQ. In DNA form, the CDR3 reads TGTGCCAGCAGCTTAGAGGGCAGGGGGCAGAGTGGCTACACCTTC. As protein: CASSLEGRGQSGYTF.

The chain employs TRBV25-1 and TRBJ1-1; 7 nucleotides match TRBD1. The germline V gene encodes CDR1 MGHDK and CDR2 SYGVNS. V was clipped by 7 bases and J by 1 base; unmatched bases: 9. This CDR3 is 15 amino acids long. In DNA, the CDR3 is TGTGCCAGCACATCTAGGGACAGATGGAACACTGAAGCTTTCTTT. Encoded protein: CASTSRDRWNTEAFF.

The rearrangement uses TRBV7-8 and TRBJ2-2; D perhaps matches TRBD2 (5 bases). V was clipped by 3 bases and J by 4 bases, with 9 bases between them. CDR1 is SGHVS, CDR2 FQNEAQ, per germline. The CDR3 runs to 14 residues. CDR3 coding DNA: TGTGCCAGCAGCTTCGGGGTTGGCACCGGGGAGCTGTTTTTT. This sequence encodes CASSFGVGTGELFF.

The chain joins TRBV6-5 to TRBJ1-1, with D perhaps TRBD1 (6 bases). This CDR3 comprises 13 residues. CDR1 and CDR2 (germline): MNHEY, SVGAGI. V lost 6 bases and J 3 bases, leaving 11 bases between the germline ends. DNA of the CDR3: TGTGCCAGCAGCCCCGACAGGTACACTGAAGCTTTCTTT. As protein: CASSPDRYTEAFF.

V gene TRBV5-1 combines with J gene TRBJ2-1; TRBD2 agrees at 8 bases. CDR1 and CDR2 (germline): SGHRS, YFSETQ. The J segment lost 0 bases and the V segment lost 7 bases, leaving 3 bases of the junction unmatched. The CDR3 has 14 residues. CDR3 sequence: CASHSGTSYNEQFF. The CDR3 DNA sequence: TGCGCCAGCCATAGCGGGACCTCCTACAATGAGCAGTTCTTC.

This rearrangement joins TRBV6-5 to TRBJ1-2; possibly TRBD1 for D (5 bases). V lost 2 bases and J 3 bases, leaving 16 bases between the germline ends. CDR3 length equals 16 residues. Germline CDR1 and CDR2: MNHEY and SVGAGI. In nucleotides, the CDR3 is TGTGCCAGCAGTTACGGTGCAGGGATCAGGGACTATGGCTACACCTTC. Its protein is CASSYGAGIRDYGYTF.